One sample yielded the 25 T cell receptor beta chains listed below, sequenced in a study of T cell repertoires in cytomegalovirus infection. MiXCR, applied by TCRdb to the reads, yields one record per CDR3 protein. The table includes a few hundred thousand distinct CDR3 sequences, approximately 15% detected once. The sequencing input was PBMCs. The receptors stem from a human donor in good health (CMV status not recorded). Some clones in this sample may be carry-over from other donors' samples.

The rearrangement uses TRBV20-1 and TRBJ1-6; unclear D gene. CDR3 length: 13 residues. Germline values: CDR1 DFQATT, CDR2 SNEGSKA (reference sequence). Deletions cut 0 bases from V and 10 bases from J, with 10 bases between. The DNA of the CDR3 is TGCAGTGCTAGAGATAGGAGAGTCTCACCCCTCCACTTT. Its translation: CSARDRRVSPLHF.

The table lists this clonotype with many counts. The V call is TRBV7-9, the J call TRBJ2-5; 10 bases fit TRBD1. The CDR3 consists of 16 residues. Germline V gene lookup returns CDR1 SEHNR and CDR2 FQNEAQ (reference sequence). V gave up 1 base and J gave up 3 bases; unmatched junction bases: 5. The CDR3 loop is CASSLVGQGFEETQYF. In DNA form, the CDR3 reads TGTGCCAGCAGCTTAGTGGGACAGGGGTTTGAAGAGACCCAGTACTTC.

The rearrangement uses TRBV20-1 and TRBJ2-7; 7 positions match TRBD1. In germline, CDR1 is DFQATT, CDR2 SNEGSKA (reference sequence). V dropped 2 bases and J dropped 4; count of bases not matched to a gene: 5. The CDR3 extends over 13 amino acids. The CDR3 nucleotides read TGCAGTGCTAGAAGACAGGGTTTATACGAGCAGTACTTC. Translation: CSARRQGLYEQYF.

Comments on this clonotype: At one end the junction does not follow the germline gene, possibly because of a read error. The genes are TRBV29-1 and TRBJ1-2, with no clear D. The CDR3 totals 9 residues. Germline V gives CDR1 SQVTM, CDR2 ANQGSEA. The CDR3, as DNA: TGCAGCGTTGAGGGCAGACCCAGCTTC. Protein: CSVEGRPSF.

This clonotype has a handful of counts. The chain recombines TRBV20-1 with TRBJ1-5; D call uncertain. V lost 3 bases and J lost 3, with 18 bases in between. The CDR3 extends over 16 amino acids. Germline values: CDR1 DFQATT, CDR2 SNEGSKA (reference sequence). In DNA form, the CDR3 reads TGCAGTGCTAGGCCCCCTTTCAGGCAGTACAATCAGCCCCAGCATTTT. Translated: CSARPPFRQYNQPQHF.

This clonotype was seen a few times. The CDR3 loop reads CASSRVGTYNEQFF. The CDR3 DNA is TGCGCCAGCAGCCGGGTAGGGACATACAATGAGCAGTTCTTC. The genes are TRBV4-1 and TRBJ2-1, with D perhaps TRBD1 (6 bases). Trimming removed 4 bases from V and 4 bases from J, with 11 bases in between. The germline gives CDR1 MGHRA, CDR2 YSYEKL. The CDR3 length is 14 residues.

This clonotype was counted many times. The CDR3 loop is CAVDREGFYTEAFF. CDR3 DNA sequence: TGTGCCGTCGACAGGGAAGGATTTTACACTGAAGCTTTCTTT. The gene calls are TRBV28 and TRBJ1-1; 7 bases fit TRBD1. J was trimmed by 3 bases and V by 11 bases; bases with no gene match: 12. The V gene's germline CDR1 is MDHEN and CDR2 SYDVKM. CDR3 length: 14 residues. The variable domain in full, with the rest retrieved from reference TRBV28 and TRBJ1-1, is DVKVTQSSRYLVKRTGEKVFLECVQDMDHENMFWYRQDPGLGLRLIYFSYDVKMKEKGDIPEGYSVSREKKERFSLILESASTNQTSMYLCAVDREGFYTEAFFGQGTRLTVV.

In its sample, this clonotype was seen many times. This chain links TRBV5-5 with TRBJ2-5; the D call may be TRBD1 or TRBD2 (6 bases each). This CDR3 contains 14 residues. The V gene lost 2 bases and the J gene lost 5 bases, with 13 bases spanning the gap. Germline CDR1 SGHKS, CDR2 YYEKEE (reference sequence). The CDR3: CASSLRGGGETQYF. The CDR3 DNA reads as TGTGCCAGCAGCTTACGAGGGGGAGGCGAGACCCAGTACTTC.

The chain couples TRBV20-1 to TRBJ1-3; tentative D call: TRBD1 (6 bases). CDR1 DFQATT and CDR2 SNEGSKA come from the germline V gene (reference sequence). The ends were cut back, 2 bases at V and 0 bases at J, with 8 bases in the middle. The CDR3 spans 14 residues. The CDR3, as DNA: TGCAGTGCTAGAACAGGGAGCTCTGGAAACACCATATATTTT. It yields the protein CSARTGSSGNTIYF.

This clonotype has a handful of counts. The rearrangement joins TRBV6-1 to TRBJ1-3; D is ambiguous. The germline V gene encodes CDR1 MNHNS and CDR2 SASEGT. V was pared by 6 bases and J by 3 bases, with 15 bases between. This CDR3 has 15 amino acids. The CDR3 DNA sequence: TGTGCCAGCAGCCCTAAAGCACAGAGTGGAAACACCATATATTTT. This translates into CASSPKAQSGNTIYF.

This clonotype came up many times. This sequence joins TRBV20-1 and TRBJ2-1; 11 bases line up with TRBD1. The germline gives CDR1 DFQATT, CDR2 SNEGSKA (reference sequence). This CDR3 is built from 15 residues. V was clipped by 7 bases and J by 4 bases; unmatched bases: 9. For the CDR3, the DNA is TGCAGTGGGACAGGGGGCACCGGGGCGTACAATGAGCAGTTCTTC. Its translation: CSGTGGTGAYNEQFF.

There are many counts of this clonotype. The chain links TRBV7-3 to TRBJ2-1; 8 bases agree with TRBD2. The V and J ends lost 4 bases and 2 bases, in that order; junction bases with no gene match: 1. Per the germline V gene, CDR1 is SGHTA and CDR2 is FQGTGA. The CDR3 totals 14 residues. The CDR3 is CASSSGLAYNEQFF. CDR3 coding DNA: TGTGCCAGCAGCTCGGGACTAGCCTACAATGAGCAGTTCTTC.

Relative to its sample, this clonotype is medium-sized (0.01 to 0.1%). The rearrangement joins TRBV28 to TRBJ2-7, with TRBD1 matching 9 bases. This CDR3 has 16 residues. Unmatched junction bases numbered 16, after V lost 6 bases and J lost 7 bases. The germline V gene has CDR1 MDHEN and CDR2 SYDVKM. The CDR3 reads CASSLDSGQGLFEQYF. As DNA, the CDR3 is TGTGCCAGCAGCTTGGATTCTGGACAGGGGCTATTTGAGCAGTACTTC.

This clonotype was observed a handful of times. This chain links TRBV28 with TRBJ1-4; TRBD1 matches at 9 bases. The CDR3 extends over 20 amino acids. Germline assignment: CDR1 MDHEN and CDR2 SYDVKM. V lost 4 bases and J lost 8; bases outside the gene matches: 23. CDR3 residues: CASSYPGSGQGKSLKEKLFF. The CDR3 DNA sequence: TGTGCCAGCAGTTACCCGGGGTCCGGACAGGGGAAATCTCTAAAGGAAAAACTGTTTTTT.

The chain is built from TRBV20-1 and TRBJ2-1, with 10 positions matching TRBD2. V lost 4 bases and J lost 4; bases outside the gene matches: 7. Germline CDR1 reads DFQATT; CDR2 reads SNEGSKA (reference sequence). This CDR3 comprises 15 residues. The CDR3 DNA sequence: TGCAGTGCTAAAGCGGGGGGGCTGGGGTACAATGAGCAGTTCTTC. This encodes CSAKAGGLGYNEQFF.

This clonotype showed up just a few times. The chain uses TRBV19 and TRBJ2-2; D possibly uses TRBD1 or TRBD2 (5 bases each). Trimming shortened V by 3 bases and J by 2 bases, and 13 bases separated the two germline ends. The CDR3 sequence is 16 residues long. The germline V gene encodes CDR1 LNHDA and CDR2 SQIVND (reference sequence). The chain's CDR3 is CASSMRSGRNTGELFF. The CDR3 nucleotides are TGTGCCAGTAGTATGAGGTCAGGGAGAAACACCGGGGAGCTGTTTTTT.

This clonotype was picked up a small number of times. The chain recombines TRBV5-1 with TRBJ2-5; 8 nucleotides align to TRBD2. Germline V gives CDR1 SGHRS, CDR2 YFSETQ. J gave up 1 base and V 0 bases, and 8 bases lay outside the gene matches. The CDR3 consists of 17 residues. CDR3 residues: CASSLVAAGEAQETQYF. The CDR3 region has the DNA TGCGCCAGCAGCTTGGTTGCAGCGGGGGAGGCCCAAGAGACCCAGTACTTC.

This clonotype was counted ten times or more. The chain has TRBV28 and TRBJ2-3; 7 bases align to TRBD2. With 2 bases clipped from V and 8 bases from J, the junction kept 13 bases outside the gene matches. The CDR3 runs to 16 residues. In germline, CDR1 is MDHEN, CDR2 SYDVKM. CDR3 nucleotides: TGTGCCAGCAGTTTAATAGGCGGGAGCGGATTGGGTACGCAGTATTTT. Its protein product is CASSLIGGSGLGTQYF.

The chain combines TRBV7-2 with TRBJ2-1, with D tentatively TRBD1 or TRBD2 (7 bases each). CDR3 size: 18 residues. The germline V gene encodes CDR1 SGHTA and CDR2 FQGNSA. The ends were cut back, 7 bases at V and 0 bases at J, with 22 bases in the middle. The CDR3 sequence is CASTIIWGGGVSYNEQFF. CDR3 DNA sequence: TGTGCCAGCACGATCATATGGGGAGGGGGCGTCTCCTACAATGAGCAGTTCTTC.

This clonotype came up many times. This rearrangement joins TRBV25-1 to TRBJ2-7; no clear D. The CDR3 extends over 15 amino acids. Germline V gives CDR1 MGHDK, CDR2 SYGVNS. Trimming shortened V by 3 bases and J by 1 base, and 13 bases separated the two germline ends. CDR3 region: CASSEDGWGSYEQYF. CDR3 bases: TGTGCCAGCAGTGAGGACGGATGGGGATCCTACGAGCAGTACTTC.

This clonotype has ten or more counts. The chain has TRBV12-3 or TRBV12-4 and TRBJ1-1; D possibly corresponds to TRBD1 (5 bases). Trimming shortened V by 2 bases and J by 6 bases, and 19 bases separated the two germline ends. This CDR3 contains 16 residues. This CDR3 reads CASSLSGVLWSPEAFF. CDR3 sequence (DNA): TGTGCCAGCAGTTTATCGGGGGTTTTATGGTCCCCTGAAGCTTTCTTT.

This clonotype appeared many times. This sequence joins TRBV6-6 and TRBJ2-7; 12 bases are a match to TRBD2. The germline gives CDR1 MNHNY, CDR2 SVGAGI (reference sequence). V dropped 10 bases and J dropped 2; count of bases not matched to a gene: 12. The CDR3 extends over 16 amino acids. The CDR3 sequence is CATYTRGLAGTYEQYF. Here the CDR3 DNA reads TGTGCCACCTACACTAGAGGACTAGCGGGAACCTACGAGCAGTACTTC.

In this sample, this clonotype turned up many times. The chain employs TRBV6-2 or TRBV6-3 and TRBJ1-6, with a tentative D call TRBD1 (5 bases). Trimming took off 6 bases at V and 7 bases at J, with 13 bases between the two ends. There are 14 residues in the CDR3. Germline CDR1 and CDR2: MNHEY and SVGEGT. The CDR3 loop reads CASSWGQRNSPLHF. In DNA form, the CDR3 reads TGTGCCAGCAGCTGGGGCCAGCGAAATTCACCCCTCCACTTT.

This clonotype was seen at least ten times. CDR3 coding DNA: TGTGCCAGCAGCCAAGCGTCTAGTTCCGGCTACAATGAGCAGTTCTTC. Its translation is CASSQASSSGYNEQFF. V gene TRBV7-6 combines with J gene TRBJ2-1, with D unclear. The germline V gene has CDR1 SGHVS and CDR2 FNYEAQ. The CDR3 totals 16 residues. V was cut by 5 bases and J by 3 bases, with 17 bases left in between.

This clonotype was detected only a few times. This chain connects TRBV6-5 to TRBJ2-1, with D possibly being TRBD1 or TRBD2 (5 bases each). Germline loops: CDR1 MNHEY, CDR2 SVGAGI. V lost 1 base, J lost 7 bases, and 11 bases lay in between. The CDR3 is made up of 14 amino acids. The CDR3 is CASSYLGRPNEQFF. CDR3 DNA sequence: TGTGCCAGCAGTTACTTGGGACGGCCAAATGAGCAGTTCTTC.